This T cell receptor beta chain was obtained from a study of cytomegalovirus exposure and HLA in healthy donors. Study as a whole: Within an early data release were approximately 85 million unique TCRs drawn from HLA-typed donors.

In regard to this clone: Its specificity is unknown.

The PCR ran on 60 Vbeta and 13 Jbeta primers. This table comes from immunoSEQ multiplex PCR, and its TCRdb copy is limited to in-frame clones, with some not included. The sample contains fewer than 200,000 clones, 80% to 90% of which appear only once. Findings of the study overall: Later on, an analysis found that several of the most significant clusters appeared to be linked to common viral pathogens, which included parvovirus B19. The likely origin of a cluster of highly shared sequence variants was a sequencing artifact. Versus the roughly 700-donor mean, an Asian-associated ancestry cluster reportedly showed fewer N-insertions in a later analysis.

Germline lookup yields CDR1 MDHEN and CDR2 SYDVKM. The CDR3 sequence is 14 residues long. The origin of this receptor is a woman between 18 and 29 years old in good health and CMV-seronegative. The source material was PBMCs. The rearrangement uses TRBV28 and TRBJ2-5; 7 positions agree with TRBD2. The end of the DNA aligns better with TRBJ2-7, so the J call may be wrong. CDR3 loop: CASSELAMTYEQYF. CDR3 in DNA: TGTGCCAGCAGTGAACTAGCGATGACCTACGAGCAGTACTTC.